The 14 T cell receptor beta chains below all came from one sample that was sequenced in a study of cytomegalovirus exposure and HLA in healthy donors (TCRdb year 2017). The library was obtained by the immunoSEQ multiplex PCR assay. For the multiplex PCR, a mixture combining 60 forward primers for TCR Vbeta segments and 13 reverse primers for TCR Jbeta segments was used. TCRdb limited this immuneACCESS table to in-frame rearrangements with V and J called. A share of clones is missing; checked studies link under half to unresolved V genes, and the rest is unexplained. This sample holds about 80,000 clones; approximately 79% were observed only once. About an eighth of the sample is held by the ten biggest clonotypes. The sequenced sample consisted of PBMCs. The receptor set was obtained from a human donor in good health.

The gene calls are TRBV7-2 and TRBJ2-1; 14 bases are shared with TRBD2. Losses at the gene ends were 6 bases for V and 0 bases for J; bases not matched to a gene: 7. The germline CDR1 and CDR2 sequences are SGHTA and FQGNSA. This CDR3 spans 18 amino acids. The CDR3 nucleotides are TGTGCCAGCAGTTACCGACTAGCGGGGGGGCCCTCCTACAATGAGCAGTTCTTC. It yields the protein CASSYRLAGGPSYNEQFF.

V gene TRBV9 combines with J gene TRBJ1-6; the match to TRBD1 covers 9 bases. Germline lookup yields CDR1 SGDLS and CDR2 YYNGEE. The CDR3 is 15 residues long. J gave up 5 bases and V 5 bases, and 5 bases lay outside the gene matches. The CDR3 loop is CASRPGQGNNSPLHF. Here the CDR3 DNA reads TGTGCCAGCAGACCGGGACAGGGTAATAATTCACCCCTCCACTTT.

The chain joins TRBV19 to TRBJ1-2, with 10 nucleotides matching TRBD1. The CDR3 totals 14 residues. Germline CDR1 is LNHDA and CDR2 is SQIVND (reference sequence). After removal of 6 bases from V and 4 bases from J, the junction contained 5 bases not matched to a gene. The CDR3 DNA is TGTGCCAGTAGGACAAGGACAGGGGGCTATGGCTACACCTTC. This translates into CASRTRTGGYGYTF. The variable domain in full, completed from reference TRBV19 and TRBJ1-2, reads DGGITQSPKYLFRKEGQNVTLSCEQNLNHDAMYWYRQDPGQGLRLIYYSQIVNDFQKGDIAEGYSVSREKKESFPLTVTSAQKNPTAFYLCASRTRTGGYGYTFGSGTRLTVV.

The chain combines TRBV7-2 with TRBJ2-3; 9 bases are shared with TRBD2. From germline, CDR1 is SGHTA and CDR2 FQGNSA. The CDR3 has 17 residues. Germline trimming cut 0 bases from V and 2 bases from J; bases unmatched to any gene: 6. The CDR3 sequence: CASSLAPSGGPTDTQYF. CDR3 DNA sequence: TGTGCCAGCAGCTTAGCGCCAAGCGGGGGGCCCACAGATACGCAGTATTTT. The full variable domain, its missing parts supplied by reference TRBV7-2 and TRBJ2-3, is GAGVSQSPSNKVTEKGKDVELRCDPISGHTALYWYRQSLGQGLEFLIYFQGNSAPDKSGLPSDRFSAERTGGSVSTLTIQRTQQEDSAVYLCASSLAPSGGPTDTQYFGPGTRLTVL.

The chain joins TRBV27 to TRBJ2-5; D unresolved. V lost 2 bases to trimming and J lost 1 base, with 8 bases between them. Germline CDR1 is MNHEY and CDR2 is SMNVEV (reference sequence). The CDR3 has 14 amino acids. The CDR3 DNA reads TGTGCCAGCAGTTTAAAGCCGTTCCAAGAGACCCAGTACTTC. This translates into CASSLKPFQETQYF.

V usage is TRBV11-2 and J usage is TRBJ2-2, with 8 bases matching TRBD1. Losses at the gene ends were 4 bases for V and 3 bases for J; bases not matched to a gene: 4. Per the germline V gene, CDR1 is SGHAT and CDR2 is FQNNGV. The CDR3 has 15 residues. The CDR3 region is CASSSGTGYTGELFF. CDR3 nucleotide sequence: TGTGCCAGCAGCTCCGGGACAGGATACACCGGGGAGCTGTTTTTT.

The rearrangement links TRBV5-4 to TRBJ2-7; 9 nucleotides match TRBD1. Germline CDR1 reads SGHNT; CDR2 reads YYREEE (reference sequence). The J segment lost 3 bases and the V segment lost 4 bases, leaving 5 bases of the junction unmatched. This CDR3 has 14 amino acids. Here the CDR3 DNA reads TGTGCCAGCAGCCCCGGGACAGGGAGCTACGAGCAGTACTTC. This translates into CASSPGTGSYEQYF.

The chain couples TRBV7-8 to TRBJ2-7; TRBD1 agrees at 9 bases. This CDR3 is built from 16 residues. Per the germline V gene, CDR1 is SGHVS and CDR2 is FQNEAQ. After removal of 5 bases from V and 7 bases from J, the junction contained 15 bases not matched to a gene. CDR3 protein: CASSVYRDRAREEQYF. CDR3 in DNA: TGTGCCAGCAGCGTCTACCGGGACAGGGCCCGAGAAGAGCAGTACTTC.

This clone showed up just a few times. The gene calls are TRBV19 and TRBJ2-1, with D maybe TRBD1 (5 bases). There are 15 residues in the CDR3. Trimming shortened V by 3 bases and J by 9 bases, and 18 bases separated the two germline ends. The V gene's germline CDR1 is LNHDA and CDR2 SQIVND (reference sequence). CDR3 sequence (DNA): TGTGCCAGTAGTATCGCAGGGTGGGCGCTATTTGAGCAGTTCTTC. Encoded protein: CASSIAGWALFEQFF. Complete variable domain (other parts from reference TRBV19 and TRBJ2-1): DGGITQSPKYLFRKEGQNVTLSCEQNLNHDAMYWYRQDPGQGLRLIYYSQIVNDFQKGDIAEGYSVSREKKESFPLTVTSAQKNPTAFYLCASSIAGWALFEQFFGPGTRLTVL.

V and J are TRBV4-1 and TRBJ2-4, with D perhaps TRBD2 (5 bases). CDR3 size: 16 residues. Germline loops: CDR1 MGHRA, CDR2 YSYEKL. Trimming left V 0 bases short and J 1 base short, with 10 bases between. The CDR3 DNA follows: TGCGCCAGCAGCCAAGAACCGGGGTCTGCCAAAAACATTCAGTACTTC. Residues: CASSQEPGSAKNIQYF.

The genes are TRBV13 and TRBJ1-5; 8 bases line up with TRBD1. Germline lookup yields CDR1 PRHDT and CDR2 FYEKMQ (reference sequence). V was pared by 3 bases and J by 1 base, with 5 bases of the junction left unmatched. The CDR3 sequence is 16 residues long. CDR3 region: CASSFRQGRSNQPQHF. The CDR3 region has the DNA TGTGCCAGCAGCTTCAGACAGGGGCGAAGCAATCAGCCCCAGCATTTT.

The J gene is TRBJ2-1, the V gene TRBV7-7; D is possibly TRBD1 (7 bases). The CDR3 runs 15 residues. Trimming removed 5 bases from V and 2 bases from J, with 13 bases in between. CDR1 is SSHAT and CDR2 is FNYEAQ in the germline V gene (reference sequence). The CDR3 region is CASSRGQGAYNEQFF. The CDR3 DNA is TGTGCCAGCAGCCGGGGGCAGGGGGCCTACAATGAGCAGTTCTTC.

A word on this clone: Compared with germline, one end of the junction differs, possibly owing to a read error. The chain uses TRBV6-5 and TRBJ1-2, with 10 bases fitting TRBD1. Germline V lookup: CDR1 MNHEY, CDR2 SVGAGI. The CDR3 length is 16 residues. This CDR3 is CASSYSGDRGLYGYPF. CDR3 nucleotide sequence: TGTGCCAGCAGTTACTCTGGGGACAGGGGCCTCTATGGCTACCCCTTC.

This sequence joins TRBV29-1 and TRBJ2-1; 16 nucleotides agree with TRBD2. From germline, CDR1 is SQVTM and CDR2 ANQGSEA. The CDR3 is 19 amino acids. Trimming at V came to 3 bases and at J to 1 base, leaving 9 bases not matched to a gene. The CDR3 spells CSVDGTSGGAERSYNEQFF. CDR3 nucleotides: TGCAGCGTTGACGGGACTAGCGGGGGGGCCGAAAGGTCCTACAATGAGCAGTTCTTC.